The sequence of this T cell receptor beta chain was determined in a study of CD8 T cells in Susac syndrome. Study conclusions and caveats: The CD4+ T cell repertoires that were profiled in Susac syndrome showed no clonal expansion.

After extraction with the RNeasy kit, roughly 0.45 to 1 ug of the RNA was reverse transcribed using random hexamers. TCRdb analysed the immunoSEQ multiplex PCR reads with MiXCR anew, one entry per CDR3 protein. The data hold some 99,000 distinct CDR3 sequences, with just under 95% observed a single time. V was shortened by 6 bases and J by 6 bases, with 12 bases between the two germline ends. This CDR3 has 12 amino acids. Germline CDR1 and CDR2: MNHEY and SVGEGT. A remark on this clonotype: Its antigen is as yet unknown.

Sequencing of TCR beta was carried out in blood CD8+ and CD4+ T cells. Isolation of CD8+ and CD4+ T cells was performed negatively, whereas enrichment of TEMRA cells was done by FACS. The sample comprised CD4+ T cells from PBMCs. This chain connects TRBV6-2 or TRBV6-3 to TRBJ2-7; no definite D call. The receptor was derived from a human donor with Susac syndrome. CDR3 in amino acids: CASSPGRVEQYF. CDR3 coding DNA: TGTGCCAGCAGCCCCGGCCGGGTCGAGCAGTACTTC.